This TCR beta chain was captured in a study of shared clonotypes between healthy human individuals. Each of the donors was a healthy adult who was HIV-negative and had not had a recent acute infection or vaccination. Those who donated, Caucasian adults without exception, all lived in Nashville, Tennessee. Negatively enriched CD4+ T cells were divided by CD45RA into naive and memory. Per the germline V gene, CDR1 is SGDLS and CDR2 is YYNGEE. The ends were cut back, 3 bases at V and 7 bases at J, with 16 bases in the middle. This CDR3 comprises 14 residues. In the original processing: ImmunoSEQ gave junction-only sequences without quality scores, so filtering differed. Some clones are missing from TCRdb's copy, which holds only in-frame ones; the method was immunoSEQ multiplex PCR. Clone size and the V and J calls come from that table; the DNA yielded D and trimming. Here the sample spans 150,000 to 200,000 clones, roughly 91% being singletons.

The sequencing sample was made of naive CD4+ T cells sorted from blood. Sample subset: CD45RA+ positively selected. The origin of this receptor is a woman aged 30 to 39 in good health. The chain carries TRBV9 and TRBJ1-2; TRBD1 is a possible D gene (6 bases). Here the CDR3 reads CASSELGAGVGYTF. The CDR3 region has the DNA TGTGCCAGCAGCGAGCTTGGGGCAGGGGTTGGCTACACCTTC.